The following is a TCR beta chain sequence with its context. Per the germline V gene, CDR1 is MNHEY and CDR2 is SVGAGI. The length of the CDR3 is 14 residues. The data derive from a study of monozygotic twins with inflammatory bowel disease. The UMIs carried a 6-nucleotide sample barcode, and they were added by template switching. TCRdb reprocessed the 5' RACE reads and reports one entry per CDR3 protein, with no DNA. The ten most abundant clones cover 2% to 3% of a sample with around 380,000 distinct CDR3 sequences. The sequencing sample was made of blood. The receptor's source is a human donor with ulcerative colitis or Crohn's disease, or a healthy co-twin of an affected twin (not recorded which). The V gene is TRBV6-5, the J gene TRBJ2-7; there is no DNA to check the TCRdb D call of TRBD1. The CDR3: CASSYSDRGDEQYF.